Listed below are T cell receptor beta chains from one sample, sequenced in a study of blood T cell repertoires in COVID-19. Profiling relied on immunoSEQ multiplex PCR, and the TCRdb table lists in-frame clones only, not all of them. The profile shows fewer than 200,000 clones, roughly three quarters of them singletons. The sample consisted of peripheral blood. The receptors were gathered from a woman aged 50 to 60 with active or convalescent COVID-19. CDR3s include the opening cysteine and the closing phenylalanine or tryptophan. The D gene is left open where the match is weak. Clone size is stated in some rows and not others, as once, few, many or a class when expanded.

>TRBD2|NA|TRBV6-6|TRBJ2-5
CASSPRREGETQYF
TGTGCCAGCAGCCCTCGGCGGGAGGGAGAGACCCAGTACTTC
>NA|NA|TRBV2|TRBJ1-4
CASSEGLGTQKLFF
TGTGCCAGCAGTGAGGGACTCGGTACGCAGAAACTGTTTTTT
>TRBD2|few|TRBV7-8|TRBJ2-2
CATPGLAGPGELFF
TGTGCCACCCCGGGACTAGCAGGTCCCGGGGAGCTGTTTTTT
>TRBD1|NA|TRBV15|TRBJ1-3
CATSRRTGEAGNTIYF
TGTGCCACCAGCAGACGAACAGGGGAGGCAGGAAACACCATATATTTT
>TRBD2|NA|TRBV7-9|TRBJ2-1
CASSFSGELQFF
TGTGCCAGCAGCTTTAGCGGGGAGTTGCAGTTCTTC
>TRBD1|NA|TRBV27|TRBJ1-6
CASRGQGAKAINSPLHF
TGTGCCAGCAGGGGACAGGGTGCGAAGGCCATTAATTCACCCCTCCACTTT
>TRBD1|NA|TRBV7-2|TRBJ2-7
CASSHLTGTAYEQYF
TGTGCCAGCAGCCACCTAACCGGGACAGCCTACGAGCAGTACTTC
>TRBD1|NA|TRBV2|TRBJ2-2
CASSEQGSNTGELFF
TGTGCCAGCAGCGAACAGGGGTCGAACACCGGGGAGCTGTTTTTT
>TRBD2|NA|TRBV2|TRBJ2-1
CASSEETSLEQFF
TGTGCCAGCAGTGAAGAGACTAGCCTAGAGCAGTTCTTC
>TRBD2|NA|TRBV7-9|TRBJ2-1
CASSPSGEKNEQFF
TGTGCCAGCTCCCCTAGCGGGGAAAAAAATGAGCAGTTCTTC
>TRBD1|NA|TRBV12-5|TRBJ1-1
CASGLDWTGGVAFF
TGTGCTAGTGGTTTGGACTGGACAGGGGGTGTTGCTTTCTTT
>TRBD1|NA|TRBV7-9|TRBJ1-5
CASSPRQGACNQPQHF
TGTGCCAGCAGCCCCCGACAGGGGGCTTGCAATCAGCCCCAGCATTTT
>NA|NA|TRBV5-1|TRBJ2-7
CASSLDGGQYEQYF
TGCGCCAGCAGCTTGGACGGGGGGCAGTACGAGCAGTACTTC
>NA|NA|TRBV21-1|TRBJ1-3
CASSNSPGNLSGNTIYF
TGTGCCAGCAGCAATTCTCCAGGGAACCTCTCTGGAAACACCATATATTTT
>NA|NA|TRBV25-1|TRBJ1-6
CASRGEAYNSPLHF
TGTGCCAGCAGAGGGGAGGCCTATAATTCACCCCTCCACTTT
>NA|NA|TRBV9|TRBJ2-3
CASSVASSGTSTDTQYF
TGTGCCAGCAGCGTAGCTAGTAGCGGAACTAGCACAGATACGCAGTATTTT
>TRBD1|few|TRBV2|TRBJ2-1
CASMKQGALDEQFF
TGTGCCAGCATGAAACAGGGGGCCTTGGATGAGCAGTTCTTC
>NA|NA|TRBV5-1|TRBJ1-1
CASSSTGWNTEAFF
TGCGCCAGCAGCTCGACAGGATGGAACACTGAAGCTTTCTTT
>NA|NA|TRBV6-6|TRBJ1-1
CASSTSEGPNTEAFF
TGTGCCAGCAGTACTTCCGAGGGCCCGAACACTGAAGCTTTCTTT
>NA|NA|TRBV5-6|TRBJ1-2
CASSLFLIANYGYTF
TGTGCCAGCAGCTTGTTCCTGATAGCTAACTATGGCTACACCTTC
>NA|NA|TRBV19|TRBJ2-2
CASRGRGNTGELFF
TGTGCCAGTAGGGGTCGGGGAAACACCGGGGAGCTGTTTTTT
>TRBD2|NA|TRBV7-2|TRBJ2-7
CASRRTSGTAGEQYF
TGTGCCAGCAGGAGGACTAGCGGGACTGCGGGCGAGCAGTACTTC
>NA|NA|TRBV21-1|TRBJ2-3
CATRDHGGADTQYF
TGTGCCACCAGGGACCACGGAGGGGCAGATACGCAGTATTTT
>TRBD2|NA|TRBV28|TRBJ2-7
CASRPQLAITYEQYF
TGTGCCAGCAGGCCCCAACTAGCGATTACCTACGAGCAGTACTTC
>TRBD2|NA|TRBV4-2|TRBJ2-7
CASSQERREVYEQYF
TGTGCCAGCAGCCAAGAACGGCGGGAGGTCTACGAGCAGTACTTC
>NA|few|TRBV25-1|TRBJ1-6
CASSEPPGGSNSPLHF
TGTGCCAGCAGTGAACCCCCCGGCGGTTCAAATTCACCCCTCCACTTT
>NA|many|TRBV2|TRBJ2-3
CASSEALQRLGTDTQYF
TGTGCCAGCAGTGAAGCGCTTCAGCGGTTAGGCACAGATACGCAGTATTTT
>TRBD1|NA|TRBV29-1|TRBJ1-1
CSGVTGGGTEAFF
TGCAGCGGGGTGACAGGGGGTGGCACTGAAGCTTTCTTT
>NA|NA|TRBV6-5|TRBJ1-2
CASSYSGGSYGYTF
TGTGCCAGCAGTTACTCGGGGGGAAGCTATGGCTACACCTTC
>TRBD1|NA|TRBV7-3|TRBJ2-1
CASSPSTGGYNEQFF
TGTGCCAGCAGCCCCAGTACAGGGGGTTACAATGAGCAGTTCTTC
>NA|NA|TRBV18|TRBJ2-1
CASSLIAGLNEQFF
TGTGCCAGCTCCCTGATTGCGGGCCTCAATGAGCAGTTCTTC
>NA|NA|TRBV29-1|TRBJ2-5
CSGTDSQETQYF
TGCAGCGGGACGGACAGCCAAGAGACCCAGTACTTC
>NA|NA|TRBV19|TRBJ2-7
CASSIAGEVYEQYF
TGTGCCAGTAGTATAGCGGGGGAGGTGTACGAGCAGTACTTC
>NA|once|TRBV4-3|TRBJ1-2
CASSQAGIYGYTF
TGCGCCAGCAGCCAAGCAGGGATCTATGGCTACACCTTC
>TRBD2|NA|TRBV24-1|TRBJ2-1
CATSDGRGVSYNEQFF
TGTGCCACCAGTGATGGTCGGGGGGTCTCCTACAATGAGCAGTTCTTC
>NA|NA|TRBV6-5|TRBJ1-1
CASSYRQGSTEAFF
TGTGCCAGCAGTTACCGTCAGGGAAGCACTGAAGCTTTCTTT
>TRBD2|NA|TRBV4-2|TRBJ2-1
CASSSRTSYNEQFF
TGTGCCAGCAGCTCCCGGACTAGCTACAATGAGCAGTTCTTC
>TRBD2|NA|TRBV12-3/TRBV12-4|TRBJ2-7
CASSLGGTYEQYF
TGTGCCAGCAGTTTGGGAGGGACCTACGAGCAGTACTTC
>TRBD1|NA|TRBV5-8|TRBJ1-5
CASLIETGGGQPQHF
TGTGCCAGCTTGATCGAGACAGGGGGCGGACAGCCCCAGCATTTT
>TRBD1|few|TRBV6-4|TRBJ2-2
CASKRQGYGSGELFF
TGTGCCAGCAAGAGACAGGGGTATGGGTCCGGGGAGCTGTTTTTT
>TRBD1|few|TRBV30|TRBJ2-3
CAWSTRDRVLYF
TGTGCCTGGAGTACCCGGGACAGGGTTTTGTATTTT
>TRBD2|once|TRBV5-1|TRBJ2-3
CASSPRQTSGSSDTQYF
TGCGCCAGCAGCCCCCGTCAGACTAGCGGGAGCTCAGATACGCAGTATTTT
>NA|NA|TRBV5-8|TRBJ1-4
CASSLQRGTNEKLFF
TGTGCCAGCAGCTTGCAACGGGGAACTAATGAAAAACTGTTTTTT
>TRBD1|NA|TRBV9|TRBJ1-4
CASSRGDSPNEKLFF
TGTGCCAGCAGCCGAGGGGACAGTCCTAATGAAAAACTGTTTTTT
>TRBD2|NA|TRBV25-1|TRBJ2-1
CASSEYPGLVPSYNEQFF
TGTGCCAGCAGTGAATACCCGGGACTAGTCCCTTCCTACAATGAGCAGTTCTTC
>TRBD1|few|TRBV27|TRBJ1-1
CASSPMGQGGMNTEAFF
TGTGCCAGCAGCCCGATGGGACAGGGGGGCATGAACACTGAAGCTTTCTTT
>NA|NA|TRBV3-1/TRBV3-2|TRBJ2-3
CASSRRAANWVADTQYF
TGTGCCAGCAGCCGGAGGGCGGCCAATTGGGTGGCAGATACGCAGTATTTT
>NA|NA|TRBV28|TRBJ1-1
CASNRVGQGYTEAFF
TGTGCCAGCAATCGAGTCGGGCAGGGTTACACTGAAGCTTTCTTT
>NA|NA|TRBV19|TRBJ1-1
CASSSAGAGTEAFF
TGTGCCAGTAGCAGCGCAGGGGCGGGTACTGAAGCTTTCTTT
>NA|NA|TRBV19|TRBJ2-1
CATDLGQGFGNEQFF
TGTGCCACCGATCTGGGGCAGGGCTTTGGCAATGAGCAGTTCTTC
>TRBD2|NA|TRBV5-1|TRBJ2-3
CASSFTSGWADTQYF
TGCGCCAGCAGCTTCACTAGCGGGTGGGCAGATACGCAGTATTTT
>NA|NA|TRBV7-2|TRBJ1-1
CASSVPRGIYEDTEAFF
TGTGCCAGCAGCGTCCCTCGAGGGATCTATGAGGACACTGAAGCTTTCTTT
>TRBD1|NA|TRBV30|TRBJ1-4
CAWGPRDRGLVGEKLFF
TGTGCCTGGGGACCGCGGGACAGGGGGCTTGTCGGTGAAAAACTGTTTTTT
>NA|once|TRBV19|TRBJ2-2
CASSPRGAGGELFF
TGTGCCAGTAGTCCTCGTGGGGCCGGCGGGGAGCTGTTTTTT
>TRBD1|NA|TRBV2|TRBJ1-5
CASSWTGSSGQPQHF
TGTGCCAGCAGCTGGACAGGGTCCTCGGGGCAGCCCCAGCATTTT